The clone carrying this TCR beta chain was counted many times. This entry is derived from a study of blood T cells in healthy people across ages. Peripheral blood from each donor was collected in a volume of approximately 9.5 milliliters. The extraction recovered at least 6 micrograms of total RNA per sample. Combining a sample-barcoded 5' primer with a J-beta primer mix, a second PCR ran for about 7 to 11 cycles. Each CDR3 protein is one row after TCRdb ran MiXCR on the 5' RACE reads. This table has 1.6 million or so distinct CDR3 sequences, roughly 32% appearing once. CDR3 length equals 15 residues. Germline values: CDR1 LGHDT, CDR2 YNNKEL (reference sequence). V lost 0 bases to trimming and J lost 3 bases, with 9 bases between them.

Sequencing input: blood. This chain links TRBV3-1 with TRBJ2-1; possibly TRBD2 for D (5 bases). This sequence was found in a woman aged 25 to 45 in good health. The CDR3 region has the DNA TGTGCCAGCAGCCAAGATGCGGGTGGCTACAATGAGCAGTTCTTC. Protein product: CASSQDAGGYNEQFF.